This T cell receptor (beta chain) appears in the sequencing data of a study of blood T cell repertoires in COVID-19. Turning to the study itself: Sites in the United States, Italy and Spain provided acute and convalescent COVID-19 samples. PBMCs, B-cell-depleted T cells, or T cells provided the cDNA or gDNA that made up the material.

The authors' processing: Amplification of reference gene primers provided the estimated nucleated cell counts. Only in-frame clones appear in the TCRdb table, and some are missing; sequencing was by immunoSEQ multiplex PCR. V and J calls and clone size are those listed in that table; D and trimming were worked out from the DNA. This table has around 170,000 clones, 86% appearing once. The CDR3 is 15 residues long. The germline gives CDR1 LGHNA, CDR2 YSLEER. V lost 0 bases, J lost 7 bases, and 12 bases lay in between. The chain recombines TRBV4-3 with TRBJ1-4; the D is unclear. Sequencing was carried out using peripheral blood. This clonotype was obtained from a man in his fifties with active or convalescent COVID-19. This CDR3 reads CASSQDSGISEKLFF. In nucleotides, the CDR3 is TGCGCCAGCAGCCAAGATTCGGGAATCAGTGAAAAACTGTTTTTT.